Each of the 18 T cell receptor beta chains below was sequenced from the same sample in a study of T cell responses to AZD1222 COVID-19 vaccine. Produced via immunoSEQ multiplex PCR; TCRdb's table is partial and in-frame only. The sample yields under 150,000 clones, about 90% seen once. This specimen was peripheral blood, taken on day 0 of AZD1222 vaccination. The receptor set was obtained from an adult in good health.

The CDR3 nucleotides read TGTGCCAGCAGCTTAGGCGGGGTTGCTGGCTACACCTTC. This codes for CASSLGGVAGYTF. The gene calls are TRBV11-2 and TRBJ1-2; D is uncertain. The germline V and J ends were trimmed by 1 base and 7 bases, with 10 bases remaining between them. The length of the CDR3 is 13 residues. Germline V gives CDR1 SGHAT, CDR2 FQNNGV.

The gene calls are TRBV27 and TRBJ2-1, with 11 positions matching TRBD2. The CDR3 totals 14 residues. Looked up from germline, CDR1 is MNHEY and CDR2 is SMNVEV (reference sequence). The V and J ends lost 2 bases and 9 bases, in that order; junction bases with no gene match: 3. The chain's CDR3 is CASSLTSGSIEQFF. DNA of the CDR3: TGTGCCAGCAGTTTAACTAGCGGGAGCATTGAGCAGTTCTTC.

The V call is TRBV7-9, the J call TRBJ2-2; TRBD1 matches 7 bases. Germline CDR1 reads SEHNR; CDR2 reads FQNEAQ (reference sequence). This CDR3 has 16 residues. Germline trimming cut 5 bases from V and 0 bases from J; bases unmatched to any gene: 6. CDR3 amino acids: CASSRRQGTNTGELFF. CDR3 in DNA: TGTGCCAGCAGCCGGCGACAGGGTACGAACACCGGGGAGCTGTTTTTT.

The chain employs TRBV6-4 and TRBJ1-5; D gene uncertain. Trimming pared 4 bases from V and 3 bases from J, leaving 19 bases between. CDR3 length equals 17 residues. Germline-derived CDR1 and CDR2 are MRHNA and SNTAGT. The CDR3 DNA is TGTGCCAGCAGTGTAAATGACGGGAACTTCTACAATCAGCCCCAGCATTTT. Encoded protein: CASSVNDGNFYNQPQHF.

This chain joins TRBV6-5 and TRBJ2-5; D uncertain. The ends were cut back, 9 bases at V and 1 base at J, with 12 bases in the middle. The CDR3 is 13 amino acids. The V gene's germline CDR1 is MNHEY and CDR2 SVGAGI. This chain's CDR3 is CASLAPSQETQYF. In nucleotides, the CDR3 is TGTGCCAGTCTGGCACCCAGCCAAGAGACCCAGTACTTC.

The chain couples TRBV9 to TRBJ1-3, with 8 bases identical to TRBD1. The CDR3 contains 18 residues. V lost 0 bases, J lost 0 bases, and 8 bases stayed unmatched. Per the germline V gene, CDR1 is SGDLS and CDR2 is YYNGEE. DNA for the CDR3: TGTGCCAGCAGCGTAGCCGACAGGGGCCTTTTCTCTGGAAACACCATATATTTT. This codes for CASSVADRGLFSGNTIYF.

The chain uses TRBV5-1 and TRBJ2-2; 13 bases are a match to TRBD2. Per the germline V gene, CDR1 is SGHRS and CDR2 is YFSETQ. The CDR3 covers 16 residues. With 4 bases clipped from V and 7 bases from J, the junction kept 7 bases outside the gene matches. The DNA of the CDR3 is TGCGCCAGCAGCCTCAGGACTAGCGGGAGTATCGGGGAGCTGTTTTTT. Protein: CASSLRTSGSIGELFF.

The chain combines TRBV5-1 with TRBJ1-1; 7 positions match TRBD1. Trimming removed 3 bases from V and 5 bases from J; junction bases left unmatched: 10. The germline gives CDR1 SGHRS, CDR2 YFSETQ. This CDR3 has 15 residues. The CDR3 bases are TGCGCCAGCAGCTCATCGACAGGGCGGGGGACTGAAGCTTTCTTT. Its translation is CASSSSTGRGTEAFF.

V is TRBV19 and J is TRBJ2-7; D remains unclear. The CDR3 runs 15 residues. V dropped 3 bases and J dropped 2 bases, with 14 bases sitting between them. Germline assignment: CDR1 LNHDA and CDR2 SQIVND (reference sequence). The CDR3 DNA reads TGTGCCAGTAGTATGGGTGCGGACGTGACCTACGAGCAGTACTTC. It encodes CASSMGADVTYEQYF.

This clone has only one observation. The rearrangement links TRBV18 to TRBJ1-2; tentatively, D is TRBD1 (5 bases). Trimming stripped 0 bases from V and 4 bases from J, with 6 bases between. Germline assignment: CDR1 KGHSH and CDR2 LQKENI. There are 13 residues in the CDR3. CDR3 sequence reads: CASSPPGLYGYTF. The CDR3 DNA sequence: TGTGCCAGCTCACCACCGGGGCTCTATGGCTACACCTTC.

In DNA, the CDR3 is TGTGCCAGCAGTTTACTAGAGGGGGGTGAGCAGTTCTTC. Protein product: CASSLLEGGEQFF. The chain recombines TRBV28 with TRBJ2-1, with D tentatively TRBD1 or TRBD2 (6 bases each). The CDR3 length is 13 residues. Germline V CDR1 and CDR2: MDHEN, SYDVKM. The V end was cut by 2 bases, the J end by 9 bases, with 11 bases between.

The chain carries TRBV18 and TRBJ1-2; possibly TRBD1 for D (6 bases). Trimming left V 0 bases short and J 8 bases short, with 13 bases between. This CDR3 has 14 amino acids. Per the germline V gene, CDR1 is KGHSH and CDR2 is LQKENI. Here the CDR3 DNA reads TGTGCCAGCTCACCACCGAACAGGGCCGGCGGCTACACCTTC. As protein: CASSPPNRAGGYTF. The full variable domain, completed using reference TRBV18 and TRBJ1-2, is NAGVMQNPRHLVRRRGQEARLRCSPMKGHSHVYWYRQLPEEGLKFMVYLQKENIIDESGMPKERFSAEFPKEGPSILRIQQVVRGDSAAYFCASSPPNRAGGYTFGSGTRLTVV.

J is TRBJ1-1 and V is TRBV6-5, with 8 bases aligning to TRBD1. Germline trimming cut 0 bases from V and 5 bases from J; bases unmatched to any gene: 5. Germline V gene data show CDR1 as MNHEY and CDR2 as SVGAGI. This CDR3 comprises 15 residues. This CDR3 is CASSYSRQGRTEAFF. The CDR3 bases are TGTGCCAGCAGTTACTCGAGACAGGGGCGGACTGAAGCTTTCTTT.

On this clone: The same CDR3 is also encoded by other DNA sequences in this sample. V usage is TRBV6-5 and J usage is TRBJ1-3; D uncertain. The CDR3 length is 13 residues. Trimming took 0 bases from V and 1 from J, leaving 1 base between them. The germline CDR1 and CDR2 sequences are MNHEY and SVGAGI. The CDR3 spells CASSYSSGNTIYF. The CDR3 DNA reads TGTGCCAGCAGTTACTCATCTGGAAACACCATATATTTT.

The chain uses TRBV27 and TRBJ2-2; D not certain. Per the germline V gene, CDR1 is MNHEY and CDR2 is SMNVEV (reference sequence). CDR3 length: 14 residues. V lost 3 bases and J 2 bases, leaving 7 bases between the germline ends. CDR3 in DNA: TGTGCCAGCAGTTTCGGCAGTAACACCGGGGAGCTGTTTTTT. Encoded protein: CASSFGSNTGELFF.

The sample holds a few counts of this clone. The V gene is TRBV11-2, the J gene TRBJ1-1; unclear D gene. This CDR3 is built from 15 residues. Trimming shortened V by 5 bases and J by 2 bases, and 15 bases separated the two germline ends. CDR1 and CDR2 from the germline V gene are SGHAT and FQNNGV. The CDR3 nucleotides read TGTGCCAGCAGCCCCAGGACGTTAGCTAACACTGAAGCTTTCTTT. Translation gives CASSPRTLANTEAFF.

This chain joins TRBV6-5 and TRBJ2-5; no reliable D call. This CDR3 is built from 13 residues. Trimming left V 2 bases short and J 5 bases short, with 9 bases between. CDR1 is MNHEY, CDR2 SVGAGI, per germline. The CDR3 coding sequence is TGTGCCAGCAGTTACCGTCTCTTTGAGACCCAGTACTTC. This encodes CASSYRLFETQYF.

This clone was seen more than once but under ten times. The J gene is TRBJ2-3, the V gene TRBV6-1, with a tentative D call TRBD2 (5 bases). Germline CDR1 and CDR2: MNHNS and SASEGT. Trimming removed 2 bases from V and 4 bases from J, with 16 bases in between. The CDR3 covers 16 residues. Here the CDR3 DNA reads TGTGCCAGCAGTGAACGCCCCCCGCCCGGGGCAGATACGCAGTATTTT. Encoded protein: CASSERPPPGADTQYF.